The 25 T cell receptor beta chains below come from one sample, sequenced in a study of high-grade serous ovarian cancer treatment subgroups. Tumor samples were obtained before definitive surgery or chemotherapy. Sequencing used immunoSEQ multiplex PCR; TCRdb keeps in-frame clones, though not all of them. The repertoire holds approximately 15,000 clones, roughly 67% seen once, with 4.5% to 5% in the top ten. Sequencing was done on a sample of tumor tissue. All receptors come from a human donor with high-grade serous ovarian cancer.

The sample holds a few counts of this clone. The chain couples TRBV7-6 to TRBJ1-6; D not certain. V lost 2 bases and J lost 7, with 6 bases in between. CDR1 and CDR2 from the germline V gene are SGHVS and FNYEAQ. The CDR3 is 13 amino acids. DNA of the CDR3: TGTGCCAGCAGCTTACACGGGAATTCACCCCTCCACTTT. It encodes CASSLHGNSPLHF.

This clone came up a few times. V is TRBV12-5 and J is TRBJ1-6; no reliable D call. The CDR3 has 14 amino acids. V lost 1 base, J lost 7 bases, and 8 bases lay in between. CDR1 is LGHNT and CDR2 is FRNRAP in the germline V gene. The CDR3 loop is CASGLEGTNSPLHF. CDR3 in DNA: TGTGCTAGTGGTTTGGAAGGCACCAATTCACCCCTCCACTTT.

This rearrangement joins TRBV6-6 to TRBJ2-1, with 7 bases identical to TRBD1. The CDR3 totals 15 residues. The germline CDR1 and CDR2 sequences are MNHNY and SVGAGI (reference sequence). Losses at the gene ends were 0 bases for V and 4 bases for J; bases not matched to a gene: 3. The CDR3, as DNA: TGTGCCAGCAGTTACTCGGCAGGGGGATACAATGAGCAGTTCTTC. This gives the protein CASSYSAGGYNEQFF.

The rearrangement uses TRBV6-5 and TRBJ2-7; 9 bases match TRBD1. V trimming: 0 bases; J trimming: 4 bases; junction bases outside the gene matches: 7. Looked up from germline, CDR1 is MNHEY and CDR2 is SVGAGI. This CDR3 region has 16 residues. The CDR3 DNA is TGTGCCAGCAGTTACTCTGGACAGGGGTTCGGGTACGAGCAGTACTTC. The encoded protein is CASSYSGQGFGYEQYF.

This chain uses TRBV7-2 with TRBJ2-1, with TRBD2 matching over 10 bases. This CDR3 has 14 residues. J was trimmed by 8 bases and V by 4 bases; bases with no gene match: 5. Germline CDR1 SGHTA, CDR2 FQGNSA. CDR3: CASSSLAGGHEQFF. For the CDR3, the DNA is TGTGCCAGCAGCTCCTTAGCGGGGGGCCATGAGCAGTTCTTC.

V is TRBV4-3 and J is TRBJ1-1, with TRBD1 as a possible D gene (5 bases). CDR1 is LGHNA and CDR2 is YSLEER in the germline V gene. The V gene lost 2 bases and the J gene lost 4 bases, with 11 bases spanning the gap. This CDR3 comprises 14 residues. CDR3 nucleotides: TGCGCCAGCAGCCAAATGGGACGGTCCACTGAAGCTTTCTTT. Residues: CASSQMGRSTEAFF.

The chain carries TRBV7-2 and TRBJ2-1, with TRBD2 matching over 11 bases. This CDR3 spans 14 amino acids. V shed 3 bases, J shed 6 bases, and the junction held 1 base outside the gene matches. From germline, CDR1 is SGHTA and CDR2 FQGNSA. CDR3: CASSFTSGGNEQFF. The CDR3 bases are TGTGCCAGCAGCTTCACTAGCGGGGGCAATGAGCAGTTCTTC. The whole variable domain, filled in from reference TRBV7-2 and TRBJ2-1, reads GAGVSQSPSNKVTEKGKDVELRCDPISGHTALYWYRQSLGQGLEFLIYFQGNSAPDKSGLPSDRFSAERTGGSVSTLTIQRTQQEDSAVYLCASSFTSGGNEQFFGPGTRLTVL.

This rearrangement joins TRBV6-5 to TRBJ1-6; no clear D. V was trimmed by 0 bases and J by 1 base, leaving 7 bases between them. Germline CDR1 is MNHEY and CDR2 is SVGAGI. This CDR3 contains 16 residues. The CDR3 DNA sequence: TGTGCCAGCAGTTACTCGAGCCTTTCCTATAATTCACCCCTCCACTTT. Translating gives CASSYSSLSYNSPLHF.

This chain joins TRBV4-2 and TRBJ2-1; D perhaps matches TRBD2 (7 bases). The CDR3 length is 21 residues. The germline V gene has CDR1 LGHNA and CDR2 YNFKEQ. The V and J ends lost 3 bases and 0 bases respectively, with 27 bases between them. The CDR3 loop is CASSHSTGRRGRESSYNEQFF. CDR3 DNA sequence: TGTGCCAGCAGCCATTCCACGGGACGGCGGGGGCGCGAGAGCTCCTACAATGAGCAGTTCTTC.

This clone was recorded a few times. The chain couples TRBV5-5 to TRBJ1-4; D gene uncertain. Trimming left V 0 bases short and J 4 bases short, with 16 bases between. The CDR3 has 17 amino acids. Germline V gives CDR1 SGHKS, CDR2 YYEKEE (reference sequence). The DNA for the CDR3 is TGTGCCAGCAGCTTGGATCCCCCCCAGGCGATTAATGAAAAACTGTTTTTT. Amino acids: CASSLDPPQAINEKLFF.

The CDR3 DNA is TGTGCCACTCGACAGATAGTGAACACTGAAGCTTTCTTT. Protein product: CATRQIVNTEAFF. The J gene is TRBJ1-1, the V gene TRBV2; D might be TRBD1 (5 bases). The CDR3 covers 13 residues. Germline lookup yields CDR1 SNHLY and CDR2 FYNNEI. V dropped 10 bases and J dropped 0 bases, with 12 bases sitting between them.

CDR3 nucleotides: TGTGCCAGCAGTGAAGGGGGGGCAGGGCCCTCTGGAAACACCATATATTTT. Translated: CASSEGGAGPSGNTIYF. The rearrangement joins TRBV6-1 to TRBJ1-3, with a weak D call TRBD1 (6 bases). This CDR3 spans 17 amino acids. Trimming removed 1 base at V and 0 bases at J, with 13 bases between. From germline, CDR1 is MNHNS and CDR2 SASEGT.

This clone was observed once. The chain joins TRBV7-9 to TRBJ2-7; 9 bases agree with TRBD1. Trimming cost V 5 bases and J 0 bases; bases outside gene matches: 5. Germline V lookup: CDR1 SEHNR, CDR2 FQNEAQ (reference sequence). The CDR3 loop spans 15 amino acids. The CDR3 DNA reads as TGTGCCAGCAGCCCCCAGACAGGGGGCTCCTACGAGCAGTACTTC. This sequence encodes CASSPQTGGSYEQYF.

The count of this clone is one. This chain joins TRBV7-9 and TRBJ2-6; TRBD1 aligns across 11 bases. V lost 1 base to trimming and J lost 0 bases; unmatched junction nucleotides: 5. The length of the CDR3 is 19 residues. CDR1 SEHNR and CDR2 FQNEAQ come from the germline V gene (reference sequence). Here the CDR3 DNA reads TGTGCCAGCAGCTTAGGGACAGGGGGCGCGGGCTCTGGGGCCAACGTCCTGACTTTC. Its protein is CASSLGTGGAGSGANVLTF.

The V call is TRBV19, the J call TRBJ1-5; a weak D match, TRBD1 (6 bases). CDR1 and CDR2 from the germline V gene are LNHDA and SQIVND (reference sequence). The ends were cut back, 10 bases at V and 0 bases at J, with 19 bases in the middle. The CDR3 length is 16 residues. CDR3 region: CATRRGGAYSNQPQHF. CDR3 in DNA: TGTGCCACCCGTCGGGGGGGGGCGTATAGCAATCAGCCCCAGCATTTT.

This clone was picked up one time. The chain combines TRBV4-2 with TRBJ1-1, with TRBD1 identical over 7 bases. The CDR3 is 16 amino acids. V was clipped by 1 base and J by 5 bases; unmatched bases: 10. The V gene's germline CDR1 is LGHNA and CDR2 YNFKEQ. CDR3 region: CASSQGQGGGATEAFF. The CDR3 DNA reads TGTGCCAGCAGCCAAGGGCAGGGGGGGGGAGCAACTGAAGCTTTCTTT.

This clone has just a few counts. CDR3 in DNA: TGTGCCAGCAGCTTGAGTGGGTCGAATTCACCCCTCCACTTT. This translates into CASSLSGSNSPLHF. The chain is built from TRBV7-3 and TRBJ1-6; no firm D call. Germline V CDR1 and CDR2: SGHTA, FQGTGA. This CDR3 has 14 amino acids. The germline V and J ends were trimmed by 3 bases and 7 bases, with 10 bases remaining between them.

The count of this clone is one. The gene calls are TRBV5-1 and TRBJ2-5, with TRBD1 identical over 8 bases. This CDR3 has 16 residues. Germline trimming cut 4 bases from V and 5 bases from J; bases unmatched to any gene: 13. Germline values: CDR1 SGHRS, CDR2 YFSETQ. In DNA form, the CDR3 reads TGCGCCAGCAGCGAACTAGACAGGGGCGGTGGGGAGACCCAGTACTTC. Encoded protein: CASSELDRGGGETQYF.

V gene TRBV14 combines with J gene TRBJ1-6; no reliable D call. The CDR3 is 13 residues long. V lost 0 bases and J 8 bases, leaving 5 bases between the germline ends. Germline CDR1 and CDR2: SGHDN and FVKESK. The CDR3 DNA sequence: TGTGCCAGCAGCCAAGAAATGTATTCACCCCTCCACTTT. It translates to CASSQEMYSPLHF.

This clone has only a few counts. The chain recombines TRBV4-1 with TRBJ1-5, with D possibly TRBD1 on 5 matching bases. CDR3 length: 18 residues. Per germline, CDR1 MGHRA and CDR2 YSYEKL. The germline V and J ends were trimmed by 1 base and 1 base, with 17 bases remaining between them. The CDR3 DNA is TGCGCCAGCAGCCAAGCCCTTAAACTGGACACCAGCAATCAGCCCCAGCATTTT. Translation gives CASSQALKLDTSNQPQHF.

The V call is TRBV11-3, the J call TRBJ2-3, with TRBD1 matching over 10 bases. Germline CDR1 is SGHNT and CDR2 is YENEEA. V lost 3 bases and J lost 6; bases outside the gene matches: 6. This CDR3 region has 15 residues. In nucleotides, the CDR3 is TGTGCCAGCAGCTTTGGGACAGGGGTCACCGATACGCAGTATTTT. Translated: CASSFGTGVTDTQYF.

The chain is built from TRBV15 and TRBJ1-2; D is unresolved. V gave up 1 base and J gave up 5 bases, with 5 bases separating them. Germline V gene sequence: CDR1 LNHNV, CDR2 YYDKDF (reference sequence). This CDR3 region has 12 residues. CDR3 region: CATSRGEYGYTF. In DNA, the CDR3 is TGTGCCACCAGCAGAGGAGAGTATGGCTACACCTTC.

In this sample, this clone turned up a few times. CDR3 residues: CASSQLGLMNYGYTF. CDR3 coding DNA: TGCGCCAGCAGCCAATTGGGACTCATGAACTATGGCTACACCTTC. The chain has TRBV4-3 and TRBJ1-2; D is perhaps TRBD1 (5 bases). The germline V gene has CDR1 LGHNA and CDR2 YSLEER. The CDR3 has 15 amino acids. V dropped 2 bases and J dropped 2 bases, with 12 bases sitting between them.

This clone has a single count. This chain uses TRBV27 with TRBJ2-1; 10 bases match TRBD2. CDR1 is MNHEY, CDR2 SMNVEV, per germline (reference sequence). V was clipped by 3 bases and J by 0 bases; unmatched bases: 8. The CDR3 totals 18 residues. CDR3 coding DNA: TGTGCCAGCAGTTTTATAGCGGGGGGTTCTAGCTCCTACAATGAGCAGTTCTTC. Encoded protein: CASSFIAGGSSSYNEQFF.

V usage is TRBV5-6 and J usage is TRBJ2-5; D uncertain. Germline CDR1 SGHDT, CDR2 YYEEEE. The CDR3 has 13 residues. Trimming took 7 bases from V and 0 from J, leaving 10 bases between them. The CDR3 bases are TGTGCCAGCTCCCCGACGTACCAAGAGACCCAGTACTTC. It codes for CASSPTYQETQYF.